A single sample is the source of the 12 T cell receptor beta chains below, sequenced in a study of cytomegalovirus exposure and HLA in healthy donors. Clones were read by immunoSEQ multiplex PCR, and TCRdb kept only the in-frame ones, dropping some. The profile shows about 150,000 clones, just over 85% of them singletons. Sequencing was carried out using PBMCs. The receptors here all came from a human donor in good health.

CDR3 in DNA: TGTGCCAGCAGCCCGGCTCGGGACAGAAGTTACATTCAGTACTTC. Its protein is CASSPARDRSYIQYF. The chain has TRBV7-2 and TRBJ2-4; 7 positions agree with TRBD1. The CDR3 has 15 amino acids. Germline V gene sequence: CDR1 SGHTA, CDR2 FQGNSA. The ends lost 5 bases at V and 8 bases at J; junction bases unmatched: 12. Looking up the rest from reference TRBV7-2 and TRBJ2-4 gives the full variable domain: GAGVSQSPSNKVTEKGKDVELRCDPISGHTALYWYRQSLGQGLEFLIYFQGNSAPDKSGLPSDRFSAERTGGSVSTLTIQRTQQEDSAVYLCASSPARDRSYIQYFGAGTRLSVL.

V gene TRBV7-8 combines with J gene TRBJ1-2; 12 nucleotides align to TRBD1. This CDR3 is built from 17 residues. The junction had 10 bases not matched to a gene; V was cut back by 3 bases and J by 5 bases. In germline, CDR1 is SGHVS, CDR2 FQNEAQ. CDR3 amino acids: CASSFRPGQGARYGYTF. CDR3 nucleotides: TGTGCCAGCAGCTTCCGACCGGGACAGGGGGCGCGATATGGCTACACCTTC.

The CDR3 reads CSVWQNPYEQYF. The CDR3 DNA follows: TGCAGCGTTTGGCAGAACCCCTACGAGCAGTACTTC. The chain combines TRBV29-1 with TRBJ2-7; D is uncertain. V was pared by 5 bases and J by 2 bases, with 10 bases between. The CDR3 runs 12 residues. Per germline, CDR1 SQVTM and CDR2 ANQGSEA.

J is TRBJ2-7 and V is TRBV23-1; D unresolved. TRBV23-1 is an open reading frame, and its role is uncertain. V was cut by 8 bases and J by 5 bases, with 10 bases left in between. This CDR3 spans 11 amino acids. CDR3 nucleotide sequence: TGCGCCAGCTACCAGGCTCACGAGCAGTACTTC. The encoded protein is CASYQAHEQYF.

The J gene is TRBJ1-1, the V gene TRBV7-6; 10 bases align to TRBD1. The ends lost 5 bases at V and 9 bases at J; junction bases unmatched: 12. CDR1 SGHVS and CDR2 FNYEAQ come from the germline V gene. CDR3 length equals 15 residues. CDR3 region: CASSQNRPGQGKAFF. As DNA, the CDR3 is TGTGCCAGCAGCCAAAACCGCCCGGGACAGGGGAAAGCTTTCTTT.

The rearrangement uses TRBV4-1 and TRBJ2-1; 7 positions agree with TRBD2. The CDR3 spans 18 residues. The V segment lost 3 bases and the J segment 2 bases; nucleotides outside the gene matches: 13. CDR1 and CDR2 (germline): MGHRA, YSYEKL. For the CDR3, the DNA is TGCGCCAGCAGCCACTCTAGCGGCTATACACGGACCTACAATGAGCAGTTCTTC. Amino acids: CASSHSSGYTRTYNEQFF.

The rearrangement uses TRBV6-5 and TRBJ1-4, with 7 nucleotides matching TRBD1. V lost 8 bases to trimming and J lost 8 bases; unmatched junction nucleotides: 8. The CDR3 extends over 13 amino acids. Germline-derived CDR1 and CDR2 are MNHEY and SVGAGI. CDR3 nucleotide sequence: TGTGCCAGCGCCGACAGGGTTGAGGAAAAACTGTTTTTT. Protein product: CASADRVEEKLFF.

In this sample, this clone turned up a few times. This chain joins TRBV2 and TRBJ1-5; 10 bases map to TRBD1. V dropped 6 bases and J dropped 5; count of bases not matched to a gene: 1. In germline, CDR1 is SNHLY, CDR2 FYNNEI. The CDR3 extends over 13 amino acids. DNA for the CDR3: TGTGCCAGCAGAGGGACAGGGGATCAGCCCCAGCATTTT. Protein: CASRGTGDQPQHF. Variable domain in full (rest from reference TRBV2 and TRBJ1-5): EPEVTQTPSHQVTQMGQEVILRCVPISNHLYFYWYRQILGQKVEFLVSFYNNEISEKSEIFDDQFSVERPDGSNFTLKIRSTKLEDSAMYFCASRGTGDQPQHFGDGTRLSIL.

The rearrangement links TRBV5-4 to TRBJ2-1; 12 bases map to TRBD2. V dropped 0 bases and J dropped 10; count of bases not matched to a gene: 8. Germline values: CDR1 SGHNT, CDR2 YYREEE (reference sequence). This CDR3 has 16 residues. The CDR3 region has the DNA TGTGCCAGCAGCTTGGAGGCTAGCGGGGGGGGCCGGGAGCAGTTCTTC. Its protein is CASSLEASGGGREQFF.

The genes are TRBV28 and TRBJ1-2, with 8 bases lining up with TRBD1. CDR1 is MDHEN, CDR2 SYDVKM, per germline. The trim removed 7 bases at V and 8 bases at J, leaving 9 bases unmatched. This CDR3 spans 13 amino acids. CDR3 DNA sequence: TGTGCCAGCATTCCTCCAGGGGGCGGGGGCTACACCTTC. Its translation: CASIPPGGGGYTF.

This clone was detected a few times. This chain links TRBV10-3 with TRBJ1-5, with D unclear. Germline CDR1 is ENHRY and CDR2 is SYGVKD. CDR3 length: 13 amino acids. Trimming left V 6 bases short and J 5 bases short, with 11 bases between. DNA for the CDR3: TGTGCCATCAGCCATGACGGGGATCAGCCCCAGCATTTT. Translating it yields CAISHDGDQPQHF.

The J gene is TRBJ2-2, the V gene TRBV5-1; the D is unclear. The CDR3 spans 13 residues. The V end was cut by 0 bases, the J end by 6 bases, with 6 bases between. The germline V gene encodes CDR1 SGHRS and CDR2 YFSETQ. CDR3: CASSLVPAGELFF. The DNA for the CDR3 is TGCGCCAGCAGCTTGGTACCAGCCGGGGAGCTGTTTTTT.